This T cell receptor (beta chain) comes out of a study of Tregs in tolerant kidney transplant recipients. Unstimulated Tregs (CD4+CD25+CD127-) and CD4+CD25- non-Tregs were sorted from PBMCs. The V gene's germline CDR1 is SNHLY and CDR2 FYNNEI. Trimming at V came to 5 bases and at J to 0 bases, leaving 6 bases not matched to a gene. The CDR3 is made up of 16 amino acids. About this clone itself: The antigen is not known.

Overall study results and limits: Biological reproducibility was not directly addressed, but technical replication error appeared minimal. The most relevant donor-specific Treg TCRbeta repertoire apparently came from expansion with activated donor B cells. Few patients were studied, so findings need validation in larger groups.

TCRdb keeps only in-frame clones here, not all; method: immunoSEQ multiplex PCR. Among 100,000 to 150,000 clones listed, 92% were seen once. Sequenced material: CD4+ T cells from blood. The chain links TRBV2 to TRBJ2-1, with 8 bases identical to TRBD2. The receptor was isolated from a human donor in good health. CDR3 region: CASSRGGGSSYNEQFF. The CDR3 DNA reads TGTGCCAGCAGTCGGGGCGGGGGGAGCTCCTACAATGAGCAGTTCTTC.